The 15 T cell receptor beta chains presented below share a single source sample, sequenced in a study of T cells after yellow fever vaccination. One entry per CDR3 protein, called by TCRdb with MiXCR from the 5' RACE reads. This table holds 14,000 or so distinct CDR3 sequences, 6% to 9.5% found once. The sample in question was PBMCs, either bulk or a sorted T-cell subset (CD4+, CD8+, memory, or dextramer-sorted; not recorded which), obtained on the day of the yellow fever booster vaccination. Receptor source: a young man who received the YFV17D yellow fever vaccine.

This clonotype was observed at least ten times. The chain combines TRBV10-3 with TRBJ2-5, with unresolved D. CDR1 and CDR2 (germline): ENHRY, SYGVKD. The CDR3 has 14 residues. The V end lost 0 bases, the J end lost 2 bases, and 7 bases lay between the germline ends. CDR3 DNA: TGTGCCATCAGTGAGTCAACCCGGCAAGAGACCCAGTACTTC. Its protein product is CAISESTRQETQYF.

At least ten counts were recorded for this clonotype. CDR3 residues: CASSTAGLMNTEAFF. CDR3 DNA sequence: TGTGCCAGTAGTACGGCAGGGCTCATGAACACTGAAGCTTTCTTT. J is TRBJ1-1 and V is TRBV19; TRBD1 is a possible D gene (5 bases). V lost 4 bases and J 0 bases, leaving 12 bases between the germline ends. The germline gives CDR1 LNHDA, CDR2 SQIVND (reference sequence). This CDR3 contains 15 residues.

This clonotype came up many times. The rearrangement joins TRBV7-7 to TRBJ2-2; 9 positions agree with TRBD1. V shed 5 bases and J 1 base; nucleotides not matched to a gene: 14. Germline CDR1 SSHAT, CDR2 FNYEAQ (reference sequence). The CDR3 sequence is 19 residues long. In DNA, the CDR3 is TGTGCCAGCAGCCCAGACGACAGGGGGACCACCGGGAACACCGGGGAGCTGTTTTTT. Translating it yields CASSPDDRGTTGNTGELFF. Full variable domain (missing parts from reference TRBV7-7 and TRBJ2-2): GAGVSQSPRYKVTKRGQDVTLRCDPISSHATLYWYQQALGQGPEFLTYFNYEAQPDKSGLPSDRFSAERPEGSISTLTIQRTEQRDSAMYRCASSPDDRGTTGNTGELFFGEGSRLTVL.

This clonotype was seen repeatedly, ten times or more. At one of its ends the junction is not consistent with the germline gene, which may arise from a read error. J is TRBJ2-3 and V is TRBV7-7, with D perhaps TRBD1 (6 bases). Germline V gene sequence: CDR1 SSHAT, CDR2 FNYEAQ (reference sequence). The CDR3 runs 14 residues. This chain's CDR3 is CASSLGTGLDTQYF. CDR3 nucleotides: TGTGCTAGCAGCCTAGGTACAGGGCTTGATACGCAGTATTTT.

By proportion, this clonotype is medium-sized (0.01 to 0.1%). The CDR3 reads CASSPETSSYEQYV. In nucleotides, the CDR3 is TGTGCCAGCAGTCCGGAGACTAGCTCCTACGAGCAGTACGTC. V and J are TRBV28 and TRBJ2-7; maybe TRBD2 (6 bases). V dropped 5 bases and J dropped 0 bases, with 11 bases sitting between them. The length of the CDR3 is 14 residues. Germline V gene data show CDR1 as MDHEN and CDR2 as SYDVKM.

This clonotype was recorded at least ten times. The V gene is TRBV4-1, the J gene TRBJ2-3, with 15 positions matching TRBD2. The CDR3 runs 17 residues. V lost 4 bases to trimming and J lost 1 base; unmatched junction nucleotides: 3. Germline V lookup: CDR1 MGHRA, CDR2 YSYEKL. The CDR3 DNA reads as TGCGCCAGCAGCCTCGGGACTAGCGGGGGGCGCACAGATACGCAGTATTTT. It yields the protein CASSLGTSGGRTDTQYF.

This clonotype was counted many times. The chain uses TRBV5-1 and TRBJ1-4, with TRBD1 matching 8 bases. Looked up from germline, CDR1 is SGHRS and CDR2 is YFSETQ. V gave up 1 base and J gave up 4 bases; unmatched junction bases: 6. This CDR3 region has 16 residues. The CDR3, as DNA: TGCGCCAGCAGCTTGTTGTCAGGGGGCCGTAATGAAAAACTGTTTTTT. The encoded protein is CASSLLSGGRNEKLFF.

In this sample, this clonotype turned up many times. The chain has TRBV4-1 and TRBJ1-1; D not resolved. The germline CDR1 and CDR2 sequences are MGHRA and YSYEKL. Trimming stripped 1 base from V and 11 bases from J, with 14 bases between. This CDR3 has 13 amino acids. The DNA for the CDR3 is TGCGCCAGCAGCCAAGTAGAAGTCGCGGCCGCTTTCTTT. Encoded protein: CASSQVEVAAAFF.

Relative to its sample, this clonotype is medium-sized. The rearrangement uses TRBV7-3 and TRBJ2-2; TRBD2 matches 7 bases. J gave up 0 bases and V 1 base, and 2 bases lay outside the gene matches. The CDR3 length is 16 residues. Germline V lookup: CDR1 SGHTA, CDR2 FQGTGA. Here the CDR3 DNA reads TGTGCCAGCAGCTTAAGGGGGGGGTCGAACACCGGGGAGCTGTTTTTT. Residues: CASSLRGGSNTGELFF.

This clonotype was seen many times. DNA of the CDR3: TGCGCCAGCAGCCAAGTGGATCTCGTTACCTACACTGAAGCTTTCTTT. Translated: CASSQVDLVTYTEAFF. The chain has TRBV4-1 and TRBJ1-1; D is ambiguous. CDR3 length equals 16 residues. Germline values: CDR1 MGHRA, CDR2 YSYEKL. Trimming shortened V by 1 base and J by 3 bases, and 15 bases separated the two germline ends.

This clonotype showed up many times. This chain uses TRBV7-2 with TRBJ1-1; the D gene is possibly TRBD1 (6 bases). This CDR3 spans 12 amino acids. V was cut by 5 bases and J by 8 bases, with 12 bases left in between. CDR1 is SGHTA, CDR2 FQGNSA, per germline. The CDR3 reads CASSQHRAEAFF. The CDR3 DNA reads as TGTGCCAGCAGCCAACACAGGGCAGAAGCTTTCTTT.

This clonotype was seen repeatedly, ten times or more. This rearrangement joins TRBV20-1 to TRBJ1-4, with D tentatively TRBD1 (5 bases). V was shortened by 8 bases and J by 7 bases, with 23 bases between the two germline ends. Germline lookup yields CDR1 DFQATT and CDR2 SNEGSKA (reference sequence). This CDR3 has 15 amino acids. The CDR3 loop is CSLASGGARGEKLFF. The CDR3 region has the DNA TGCAGTCTCGCTTCGGGAGGGGCGCGTGGTGAAAAACTGTTTTTT.

This clonotype showed up many times. The genes are TRBV7-3 and TRBJ2-5; 8 bases are shared with TRBD2. V lost 5 bases and J lost 6; bases outside the gene matches: 8. This CDR3 region has 14 residues. Germline V gives CDR1 SGHTA, CDR2 FQGTGA. Written as DNA, the CDR3 is TGTGCCAGCAGCAACGGGGGGGCCGGGCAGACCCAGTACTTC. The encoded protein is CASSNGGAGQTQYF. Combining the CDR3 with reference TRBV7-3 and TRBJ2-5 gives the whole variable domain GAGVSQTPSNKVTEKGKYVELRCDPISGHTALYWYRQSLGQGPEFLIYFQGTGAADDSGLPNDRFFAVRPEGSVSTLKIQRTERGDSAVYLCASSNGGAGQTQYFGPGTRLLVL.

This clonotype showed up many times. J is TRBJ2-5 and V is TRBV7-2; TRBD1 matches at 10 bases. Germline trimming cut 6 bases from V and 4 bases from J; bases unmatched to any gene: 2. The CDR3 has 13 amino acids. Germline V gene lookup returns CDR1 SGHTA and CDR2 FQGNSA. The CDR3 region is CASRRDRGETQYF. CDR3 nucleotide sequence: TGTGCCAGCAGACGGGACAGGGGAGAGACCCAGTACTTC. Combining the CDR3 with reference TRBV7-2 and TRBJ2-5 gives the whole variable domain GAGVSQSPSNKVTEKGKDVELRCDPISGHTALYWYRQSLGQGLEFLIYFQGNSAPDKSGLPSDRFSAERTGGSVSTLTIQRTQQEDSAVYLCASRRDRGETQYFGPGTRLLVL.

This clonotype is deemed medium-sized. This chain uses TRBV4-2 with TRBJ2-6, with 11 bases lining up with TRBD2. Trimming took 5 bases from V and 0 from J; bases not matched to a gene: 3. Per germline, CDR1 LGHNA and CDR2 YNFKEQ. The CDR3 has 17 residues. The CDR3 bases are TGTGCCAGCAGCAGTAGCGGGGGGGCCTCTGGGGCCAACGTCCTGACTTTC. It is translated as CASSSSGGASGANVLTF.